What follows are 24 T cell receptor beta chains derived from one specimen sequenced in a study of T cells after yellow fever vaccination. TCRdb independently ran MiXCR on the 5' RACE reads; one entry per CDR3 protein. Seen here are approximately 70,000 distinct CDR3 sequences, about 6% observed once, and the top ten hold about 40%. Sequencing used CD8+ T cells sorted from PBMCs, obtained 35 to 50 days after the first yellow fever vaccination. The receptor set was obtained from a man aged 18 to 30 who received the YFV17D yellow fever vaccine.

This clonotype was seen only a few times. This chain links TRBV29-1 with TRBJ2-1; 8 nucleotides line up with TRBD1. Germline V gene sequence: CDR1 SQVTM, CDR2 ANQGSEA. CDR3 length: 17 amino acids. V lost 5 bases and J lost 4; bases outside the gene matches: 16. The CDR3 region has the DNA TGCAGCGTTAAAGGACAGGGCTTCGCGGCAATTTACAATGAGCAGTTCTTC. It is translated as CSVKGQGFAAIYNEQFF.

This clonotype appeared many times. The V gene is TRBV5-1, the J gene TRBJ2-7; tentative D call: TRBD1 (6 bases). The germline CDR1 and CDR2 sequences are SGHRS and YFSETQ. The CDR3 has 14 residues. Trimming took off 0 bases at V and 0 bases at J, with 7 bases between the two ends. The CDR3 DNA is TGCGCCAGCAGCTTGGGCAGGGGCTCCTACGAGCAGTACTTC. Translation: CASSLGRGSYEQYF.

The sample holds many counts of this clonotype. The V call is TRBV4-3, the J call TRBJ1-4; D ambiguous. Between the trimmed V and J ends, which lost 4 bases and 7 bases, there was a span of 16 bases. The CDR3 covers 15 residues. Germline V CDR1 and CDR2: LGHNA, YSLEER. Here the CDR3 DNA reads TGCGCCAGCAGCCTCGGCCCAACAGAAGGTGAAAAACTGTTTTTT. Encoded protein: CASSLGPTEGEKLFF.

The chain uses TRBV29-1 and TRBJ1-2; TRBD1 matches 10 bases. The CDR3 sequence is 14 residues long. With V trimmed by 0 bases and J by 8 bases, 6 bases remained unmatched. CDR1 SQVTM and CDR2 ANQGSEA come from the germline V gene. This CDR3 is CSVEDAGTGEGYTF. The CDR3 DNA reads as TGCAGCGTTGAAGATGCGGGGACAGGGGAAGGCTACACCTTC.

This clonotype was recorded many times. The rearrangement joins TRBV12-3 or TRBV12-4 to TRBJ1-1; D remains unclear. This CDR3 region has 13 residues. V lost 2 bases and J lost 4, with 8 bases in between. The CDR3 bases are TGTGCCAGCAGTTTATACGGGGTCACTGAAGCTTTCTTT. This translates into CASSLYGVTEAFF.

This clonotype was seen many times. The rearrangement uses TRBV7-9 and TRBJ2-5; TRBD1 aligns across 7 bases. The CDR3 covers 14 residues. The J segment lost 1 base and the V segment lost 3 bases, leaving 2 bases of the junction unmatched. The germline V gene encodes CDR1 SEHNR and CDR2 FQNEAQ (reference sequence). CDR3 amino acids: CASSFRGSQETQYF. CDR3 sequence (DNA): TGTGCCAGCAGCTTCAGGGGGAGCCAAGAGACCCAGTACTTC.

Judged by abundance, this clonotype is medium-sized. CDR3 DNA sequence: TGTGCCAGCAGCTTAGTGGGCTACGAGCAGTACTTC. Residues: CASSLVGYEQYF. The rearrangement uses TRBV7-8 and TRBJ2-7; D remains unclear. Germline-derived CDR1 and CDR2 are SGHVS and FQNEAQ. Deletions cut 1 base from V and 3 bases from J, with 4 bases between. The CDR3 sequence is 12 residues long.

The V call is TRBV7-3, the J call TRBJ2-3; 10 nucleotides agree with TRBD2. This CDR3 has 16 amino acids. Germline-derived CDR1 and CDR2 are SGHTA and FQGTGA. V was pared by 1 base and J by 4 bases, with 5 bases of the junction left unmatched. CDR3 coding DNA: TGTGCCAGCAGCTTAATTGGGCTAGCGGGGGCAGATACGCAGTATTTT. Its protein product is CASSLIGLAGADTQYF.

This clonotype showed up many times. The rearrangement joins TRBV7-6 to TRBJ2-2; 9 bases fit TRBD2. Trimming took 3 bases from V and 8 from J; bases not matched to a gene: 13. The CDR3 consists of 17 residues. The germline gives CDR1 SGHVS, CDR2 FNYEAQ. CDR3: CASSLPIAGAALGELFF. CDR3 coding DNA: TGTGCCAGCAGCTTGCCAATAGCGGGGGCCGCGCTGGGGGAGCTGTTTTTT.

This chain's CDR3 is CASSEYLPSSYNSPLHF. The CDR3 bases are TGTGCCAGCAGTGAATATCTTCCTAGCTCCTATAATTCACCCCTCCACTTT. The V and J genes are TRBV6-1 and TRBJ1-6; D unresolved. V lost 2 bases to trimming and J lost 0 bases, with 11 bases between them. CDR1 and CDR2 from the germline V gene are MNHNS and SASEGT. The CDR3 covers 17 residues.

This clonotype was found many times. J is TRBJ2-3 and V is TRBV28; tentatively, D is TRBD1 (6 bases). Germline V gene sequence: CDR1 MDHEN, CDR2 SYDVKM. V lost 3 bases and J lost 1, with 14 bases in between. This CDR3 has 16 residues. The CDR3 DNA reads as TGTGCCAGCAGTTTTTGGGGGCATTCTGGCACAGATACGCAGTATTTT. The encoded protein is CASSFWGHSGTDTQYF.

Worth noting for this clonotype: Being one base from a much bigger clone, this may be a read error. The rearrangement uses TRBV7-9 and TRBJ2-4; possible D gene TRBD1, 6 bases. The V and J ends lost 11 bases and 7 bases respectively, with 9 bases between them. The germline gives CDR1 SEHNR, CDR2 FQNEAQ (reference sequence). The CDR3 totals 10 residues. The CDR3 reads CALGHNIQYF. CDR3 nucleotides: TGTGCCTTGGGACATAACATTCAGTACTTC.

This clonotype was counted at least ten times. The chain couples TRBV7-6 to TRBJ2-7, with 7 bases that match TRBD1. The CDR3 consists of 14 residues. With 5 bases clipped from V and 3 bases from J, the junction kept 7 bases outside the gene matches. Germline CDR1 is SGHVS and CDR2 is FNYEAQ. CDR3: CASSTRDSLYEQYF. CDR3 nucleotides: TGTGCCAGCAGCACCCGGGACAGCCTCTACGAGCAGTACTTC.

This clonotype was counted many times. This chain connects TRBV7-2 to TRBJ2-1; D gene ambiguous. The germline gives CDR1 SGHTA, CDR2 FQGNSA. The ends were cut back, 0 bases at V and 4 bases at J, with 10 bases in the middle. The CDR3 is 15 amino acids. In DNA, the CDR3 is TGTGCCAGCAGCTTAGCGGGGTCTGAATACAATGAGCAGTTCTTC. Translation gives CASSLAGSEYNEQFF.

This clonotype was seen repeatedly, ten times or more. V is TRBV29-1 and J is TRBJ2-7, with D perhaps TRBD1 or TRBD2 (5 bases each). The CDR3 covers 13 residues. Germline V gives CDR1 SQVTM, CDR2 ANQGSEA. Trimming pared 6 bases from V and 3 bases from J, leaving 15 bases between. CDR3 protein: CSVHEGLNYEQYF. CDR3 bases: TGCAGCGTCCACGAGGGGCTTAACTACGAGCAGTACTTC.

The sample holds a few counts of this clonotype. V is TRBV4-1 and J is TRBJ1-1; D gene ambiguous. The germline V gene encodes CDR1 MGHRA and CDR2 YSYEKL. Trimming removed 1 base at V and 3 bases at J, with 9 bases between. CDR3 length: 14 amino acids. CDR3 loop: CASSQVRADTEAFF. As DNA, the CDR3 is TGCGCCAGCAGCCAAGTAAGGGCGGACACTGAAGCTTTCTTT.

This clonotype occurred a few times. The chain employs TRBV5-6 and TRBJ1-3; no definite D call. CDR1 and CDR2 (germline): SGHDT, YYEEEE. CDR3 length equals 15 residues. Trimming stripped 6 bases from V and 2 bases from J, with 15 bases between. CDR3 bases: TGTGCCAGCAACACCCGGCAGTCCCCTGGAAACACCATATATTTT. As protein: CASNTRQSPGNTIYF.

This clonotype was observed at least ten times. V gene TRBV10-3 combines with J gene TRBJ2-1; 7 bases line up with TRBD2. Germline values: CDR1 ENHRY, CDR2 SYGVKD. The CDR3 spans 13 residues. V gave up 8 bases and J gave up 5 bases; unmatched junction bases: 6. The CDR3 here is CAIHSGSHNEQFF. The CDR3 DNA sequence: TGTGCCATCCATAGCGGGTCACACAATGAGCAGTTCTTC.

About this clonotype itself: An end of the junction differs from the germline gene, which may be a read error. The chain uses TRBV12-3 or TRBV12-4 and TRBJ2-7, with no clear D. There are 14 residues in the CDR3. CDR3: CASSPFNGFYEHYF. Here the CDR3 DNA reads TGTGCCAGCAGCCCTTTTAATGGATTTTACGAGCACTACTTC.

This clonotype was observed a few times. The chain links TRBV7-9 to TRBJ1-1; 8 bases are shared with TRBD1. The V segment lost 5 bases and the J segment 3 bases; nucleotides outside the gene matches: 8. This CDR3 region has 15 residues. The germline CDR1 and CDR2 sequences are SEHNR and FQNEAQ (reference sequence). The CDR3 sequence is CASSTTTGAHTEAFF. Here the CDR3 DNA reads TGTGCCAGCAGCACAACGACAGGGGCCCACACTGAAGCTTTCTTT. The full variable domain, its missing parts supplied by reference TRBV7-9 and TRBJ1-1, is DTGVSQNPRHKITKRGQNVTFRCDPISEHNRLYWYRQTLGQGPEFLTYFQNEAQLEKSRLLSDRFSAERPKGSFSTLEIQRTEQGDSAMYLCASSTTTGAHTEAFFGQGTRLTVV.

There are many counts of this clonotype. The gene calls are TRBV2 and TRBJ2-3; 8 bases fit TRBD1. In germline, CDR1 is SNHLY, CDR2 FYNNEI. The CDR3 extends over 16 amino acids. V lost 3 bases, J lost 3 bases, and 8 bases stayed unmatched. Here the CDR3 DNA reads TGTGCCAGCAGTGATGGGACAGGAGGGAATACAGATACGCAGTATTTT. This translates into CASSDGTGGNTDTQYF.

The sample holds a few counts of this clonotype. The chain couples TRBV7-9 to TRBJ1-2, with unresolved D. The germline V and J ends were trimmed by 1 base and 10 bases, with 7 bases remaining between them. CDR3 length equals 11 residues. CDR1 and CDR2 from the germline V gene are SEHNR and FQNEAQ (reference sequence). The CDR3, as DNA: TGTGCCAGCAGCTTAGTGCGGAACTACACCTTC. Translation: CASSLVRNYTF.

This chain connects TRBV29-1 to TRBJ2-6; the D is unclear. Germline V gives CDR1 SQVTM, CDR2 ANQGSEA. This CDR3 region has 14 residues. Trimming shortened V by 6 bases and J by 0 bases, and 9 bases separated the two germline ends. DNA of the CDR3: TGCAGCGTCCAGGACGACTCTGGGGCCAACGTCCTGACTTTC. Its translation is CSVQDDSGANVLTF.

This clonotype was detected ten times or more. This chain connects TRBV6-4 to TRBJ2-3; no reliable D call. V dropped 5 bases and J dropped 2 bases, with 26 bases sitting between them. Germline V lookup: CDR1 MRHNA, CDR2 SNTAGT. The CDR3 totals 19 residues. CDR3 region: CASSPRTFPGPNPTDTQYF. CDR3 DNA sequence: TGTGCCAGCAGTCCACGGACCTTCCCGGGCCCGAATCCCACAGATACGCAGTATTTT.